What follows describes a single T cell receptor beta chain. As the sequencing template, cDNA was produced by extracting RNA and reverse transcribing it. Method: immunoSEQ multiplex PCR; TCRdb's copy keeps in-frame clones and lacks some. The data show under 350,000 clones, 55% to 70% seen once. These data come from a study of CD8+ T cells in alopecia areata. Documented treatment: oral pan-JAK inhibitor, 5-10 mg twice daily. The CDR3 is made up of 15 amino acids. The germline gives CDR1 SGHDT, CDR2 YYEEEE. The ends lost 0 bases at V and 4 bases at J; junction bases unmatched: 4. Source: CD4+ T cells sorted from blood, taken at week 24, from a patient treated with tofacitinib. The chain couples TRBV5-6 to TRBJ2-1; 7 positions match TRBD2. The TCR was taken from a human donor with alopecia areata. CDR3 amino acids: CASSLVGLGYNEQFF. In nucleotides, the CDR3 is TGTGCCAGCAGCTTGGTCGGACTAGGTTACAATGAGCAGTTCTTC. Using reference TRBV5-6 and TRBJ2-1 for the parts outside the CDR3, the full variable domain is DAGVTQSPTHLIKTRGQQVTLRCSPKSGHDTVSWYQQALGQGPQFIFQYYEEEERQRGNFPDRFSGHQFPNYSSELNVNALLLGDSALYLCASSLVGLGYNEQFFGPGTRLTVL.